This entry lists 15 T cell receptor beta chains sequenced from one sample in a study of cytomegalovirus exposure and HLA in healthy donors. Primers: 60 Vbeta forward and 13 Jbeta reverse. Measured with immunoSEQ multiplex PCR; TCRdb has only the in-frame clones, and not every one. Among approximately 140,000 clones, less than 85% were seen once, and the ten largest hold approximately 1.8%. Sequencing used PBMCs. Receptor source: a middle-aged man in good health and CMV-seronegative.

The genes are TRBV6-6 and TRBJ2-2, with TRBD1 identical over 10 bases. The germline V gene encodes CDR1 MNHNY and CDR2 SVGAGI (reference sequence). This CDR3 has 14 amino acids. The ends lost 7 bases at V and 4 bases at J; junction bases unmatched: 3. The CDR3 sequence: CASNDRGPTGELFF. The CDR3 DNA is TGTGCCAGCAACGACAGGGGGCCCACCGGGGAGCTGTTTTTT.

The sample holds one count of this clone. The chain recombines TRBV28 with TRBJ1-2; 9 bases map to TRBD1. The CDR3 sequence is 16 residues long. The germline V gene encodes CDR1 MDHEN and CDR2 SYDVKM. Trimming cost V 2 bases and J 7 bases; bases outside gene matches: 11. In DNA form, the CDR3 reads TGTGCCAGCAGTTTACAGGGACAGGGAGGGCATAGTGGCTACACCTTC. Protein product: CASSLQGQGGHSGYTF.

The chain is built from TRBV14 and TRBJ1-6; 11 bases match TRBD1. With 0 bases clipped from V and 9 bases from J, the junction kept 7 bases outside the gene matches. The CDR3 covers 17 residues. Germline lookup yields CDR1 SGHDN and CDR2 FVKESK. CDR3: CASSQDREDRGLSPLHF. The CDR3 region has the DNA TGTGCCAGCAGCCAAGATAGGGAGGACAGGGGGCTTTCACCCCTCCACTTT.

This sequence joins TRBV4-1 and TRBJ2-7; perhaps TRBD1 as D (7 bases). V dropped 2 bases and J dropped 0 bases, with 23 bases sitting between them. Looked up from germline, CDR1 is MGHRA and CDR2 is YSYEKL. The length of the CDR3 is 19 residues. The CDR3 DNA reads TGCGCCAGCAGCCAACCAGGAGGGACAGAGACTTTCGCCTCCTACGAGCAGTACTTC. Translation gives CASSQPGGTETFASYEQYF.

V usage is TRBV2 and J usage is TRBJ2-2; perhaps TRBD1 as D (6 bases). The ends were cut back, 4 bases at V and 0 bases at J, with 15 bases in the middle. CDR1 and CDR2 from the germline V gene are SNHLY and FYNNEI. CDR3 size: 17 residues. The CDR3 nucleotides read TGTGCCAGCAGTGTGCCCCGGACAGCCCCGAACACCGGGGAGCTGTTTTTT. This codes for CASSVPRTAPNTGELFF. The full variable domain, its missing parts supplied by reference TRBV2 and TRBJ2-2, is EPEVTQTPSHQVTQMGQEVILRCVPISNHLYFYWYRQILGQKVEFLVSFYNNEISEKSEIFDDQFSVERPDGSNFTLKIRSTKLEDSAMYFCASSVPRTAPNTGELFFGEGSRLTVL.

This clone has a single count. The J gene is TRBJ1-1, the V gene TRBV29-1, with D maybe TRBD1 (6 bases). CDR1 SQVTM and CDR2 ANQGSEA come from the germline V gene. V lost 6 bases and J 0 bases, leaving 11 bases between the germline ends. The length of the CDR3 is 13 residues. CDR3 nucleotides: TGCAGCGTCCGGACAGCGGTGAACACTGAAGCTTTCTTT. It encodes CSVRTAVNTEAFF. Full variable domain (rest looked up from reference TRBV29-1 and TRBJ1-1): SAVISQKPSRDICQRGTSLTIQCQVDSQVTMMFWYRQQPGQSLTLIATANQGSEATYESGFVIDKFPISRPNLTFSTLTVSNMSPEDSSIYLCSVRTAVNTEAFFGQGTRLTVV.

This chain connects TRBV7-8 to TRBJ2-1; possible D gene TRBD2, 5 bases. Germline V gene sequence: CDR1 SGHVS, CDR2 FQNEAQ. There are 14 residues in the CDR3. With 0 bases removed from V and 8 bases from J, the gap between germline ends came to 11 bases. CDR3 in DNA: TGTGCCAGCAGCTTAGCAGGGCTAGCCCATGAGCAGTTCTTC. This sequence encodes CASSLAGLAHEQFF. Drawing the rest from reference TRBV7-8 and TRBJ2-1, the complete variable domain is GAGVSQSPRYKVAKRGQDVALRCDPISGHVSLFWYQQALGQGPEFLTYFQNEAQLDKSGLPSDRFFAERPEGSVSTLKIQRTQQEDSAVYLCASSLAGLAHEQFFGPGTRLTVL.

This rearrangement joins TRBV14 to TRBJ2-7; TRBD1 aligns across 9 bases. The CDR3 has 16 amino acids. The J segment lost 5 bases and the V segment lost 0 bases, leaving 8 bases of the junction unmatched. The germline CDR1 and CDR2 sequences are SGHDN and FVKESK. The CDR3, as DNA: TGTGCCAGCAGCCAAGATCCCCGGTACAGGGGGCACGAGCAGTACTTC. Amino acids: CASSQDPRYRGHEQYF.

In this sample, this clone turned up a few times. The chain is built from TRBV11-2 and TRBJ2-3, with 7 bases lining up with TRBD2. CDR1 and CDR2 from the germline V gene are SGHAT and FQNNGV. V shed 5 bases, J shed 0 bases, and the junction held 8 bases outside the gene matches. This CDR3 region has 16 residues. The CDR3 DNA sequence: TGTGCCAGCAGCCCAAAACTAGCGCAGAGCACAGATACGCAGTATTTT. Its protein is CASSPKLAQSTDTQYF.

In DNA, the CDR3 is TGCAGCGTTGAGACAGGGGAGGCTGAAAAACTGTTTTTT. This codes for CSVETGEAEKLFF. The rearrangement links TRBV29-1 to TRBJ1-4, with TRBD1 matching 8 bases. V lost 3 bases and J lost 7; bases outside the gene matches: 4. This CDR3 spans 13 amino acids. In germline, CDR1 is SQVTM, CDR2 ANQGSEA.

The gene calls are TRBV18 and TRBJ2-7, with 7 positions matching TRBD2. Germline CDR1 is KGHSH and CDR2 is LQKENI. The length of the CDR3 is 16 residues. V shed 1 base, J shed 7 bases, and the junction held 13 bases outside the gene matches. CDR3 protein: CASSPRASGGEGEQYF. The CDR3, as DNA: TGTGCCAGCTCACCACGAGCTAGCGGAGGGGAAGGAGAGCAGTACTTC.

This clone has only a few counts. The chain combines TRBV28 with TRBJ2-5; 9 bases are shared with TRBD2. V shed 8 bases and J 5 bases; nucleotides not matched to a gene: 9. Germline values: CDR1 MDHEN, CDR2 SYDVKM. The CDR3 is 14 amino acids. CDR3 DNA: TGTGCCAGCCGCCTAGCGGGATCAGTGGAGACCCAGTACTTC. Amino acid sequence: CASRLAGSVETQYF.

The chain carries TRBV20-1 and TRBJ1-1, with D perhaps matching TRBD1 (5 bases). Germline V lookup: CDR1 DFQATT, CDR2 SNEGSKA (reference sequence). This CDR3 has 11 residues. The V and J ends lost 4 bases and 3 bases respectively, with 6 bases between them. DNA for the CDR3: TGCAGTGCTACAGGGTACACTGAAGCTTTCTTT. Translated: CSATGYTEAFF.

The chain couples TRBV6-6 to TRBJ2-4, with TRBD2 matching over 13 bases. The CDR3 is 16 residues long. Germline CDR1 reads MNHNY; CDR2 reads SVGAGI (reference sequence). The V segment lost 2 bases and the J segment 6 bases; nucleotides outside the gene matches: 4. CDR3 sequence: CASSYRTSGGGNIQYF. The CDR3 bases are TGTGCCAGCAGTTACAGAACTAGCGGGGGGGGAAACATTCAGTACTTC.

This chain uses TRBV7-2 with TRBJ2-2; D is unclear. Trimming shortened V by 1 base and J by 6 bases, and 12 bases separated the two germline ends. The CDR3 is 15 amino acids. Germline CDR1 and CDR2: SGHTA and FQGNSA. CDR3 sequence reads: CASSLVVVVPGELFF. DNA for the CDR3: TGTGCCAGCAGCTTAGTGGTTGTAGTCCCCGGGGAGCTGTTTTTT.